This TCR beta chain originates from a study of T cells in Graves' hyperthyroidism and ophthalmopathy. The CDR3 sequence is 14 residues long. The ends lost 6 bases at V and 8 bases at J; junction bases unmatched: 10. Germline assignment: CDR1 KGHSH and CDR2 LQKENI. Researchers amplified the TCR beta CDR3 regions from RNA transcripts. First-round RT-PCR with HTBI primers amplified the TCR CDR3 region. TCRdb independently ran MiXCR on the multiplex PCR reads; one entry per CDR3 protein. The sample shows around 560,000 distinct CDR3 sequences, roughly 17% of them seen only once. The receptor comes from a woman between 18 and 29 years old with Graves' hyperthyroidism. The rearrangement links TRBV18 to TRBJ1-2; 9 bases agree with TRBD1. Sequencing was carried out using blood. CDR3 nucleotide sequence: TGTGCCAGCTCCCCCGGGACAGGGTCGTTCGGCTACACCTTC. Translation: CASSPGTGSFGYTF. The full variable domain, completed using reference TRBV18 and TRBJ1-2, is NAGVMQNPRHLVRRRGQEARLRCSPMKGHSHVYWYRQLPEEGLKFMVYLQKENIIDESGMPKERFSAEFPKEGPSILRIQQVVRGDSAAYFCASSPGTGSFGYTFGSGTRLTVV.